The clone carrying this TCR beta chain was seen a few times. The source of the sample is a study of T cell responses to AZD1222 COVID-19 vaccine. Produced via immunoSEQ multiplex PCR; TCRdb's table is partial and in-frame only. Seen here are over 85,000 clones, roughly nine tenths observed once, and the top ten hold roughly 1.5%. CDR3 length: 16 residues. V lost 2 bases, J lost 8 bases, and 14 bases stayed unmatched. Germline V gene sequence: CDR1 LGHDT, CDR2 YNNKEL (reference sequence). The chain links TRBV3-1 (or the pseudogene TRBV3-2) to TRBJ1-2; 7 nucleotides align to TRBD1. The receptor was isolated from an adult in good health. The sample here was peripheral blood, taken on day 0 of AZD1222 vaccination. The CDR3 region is CASSQKLGTVVDGYTF. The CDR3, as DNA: TGTGCCAGCAGCCAAAAGCTGGGGACAGTGGTCGACGGCTACACCTTC.